This is a list of T cell receptor beta chains from one sample in a study of blood T cell repertoires in COVID-19. Here immunoSEQ multiplex PCR was the method, and the copy in TCRdb shows in-frame clones only, minus some. The sample includes roughly 340,000 clones, about 90% of them seen just once. Specimen: peripheral blood. These receptors came from a young woman who had recovered from COVID-19. Both conserved end residues are trimmed from each CDR3.

J gene: TRBJ2-2
V gene: TRBV5-4
CDR3 protein: ASSHRGVPNTGELF

J gene: TRBJ1-1
V gene: TRBV11-2
CDR3 protein: ASSMGQHTEAF

J gene: TRBJ2-3
V gene: TRBV29-1
CDR3 protein: SVAGDGTDTQY

J gene: TRBJ2-1
V gene: TRBV20-1
CDR3 protein: SASRLARSYNEQF

J gene: TRBJ1-2
V gene: TRBV9
CDR3 protein: ASSVGLYGYT

J gene: TRBJ1-2
V gene: TRBV10-3
CDR3 protein: AISESGSLGDPNYGYT

J gene: TRBJ2-3
V gene: TRBV19
CDR3 protein: ASSLTRLSTDTQY

J gene: TRBJ1-1
V gene: TRBV11-3
CDR3 protein: ASSRGQGFTWNTEAF

J gene: TRBJ2-5
V gene: TRBV3-1/TRBV3-2
CDR3 protein: ASSRDSTGQETQY

J gene: TRBJ2-2
V gene: TRBV5-4
CDR3 protein: AATWDFTGELF

J gene: TRBJ1-6
V gene: TRBV9
CDR3 protein: ASSPQGASSPLH

J gene: TRBJ1-3
V gene: TRBV6-1
CDR3 protein: ASSELRNSGNTIY

J gene: TRBJ1-1
V gene: TRBV6-5
CDR3 protein: ASIKPQGTEAF

J gene: TRBJ2-3
V gene: TRBV9
CDR3 protein: ASSEGTSRTDTQY

J gene: TRBJ2-1
V gene: TRBV11-2
CDR3 protein: ASSLMGARDNEQF

J gene: TRBJ1-2
V gene: TRBV4-1
CDR3 protein: ASSQEGVGNYGYT

J gene: TRBJ2-3
V gene: TRBV28
CDR3 protein: ASSSPPGSGRDTQY